This TCR beta chain was profiled in a study of graft-versus-host responses after intestinal transplantation. Whole-study context: Each recipient received anti-thymocyte globulin induction, then tacrolimus and steroids for about 3 years. Study outcomes and limitations: Some GvH clones appeared in ileal mucosa or blood before recipient bone marrow.

Clones were sequenced by immunoSEQ multiplex PCR, and TCRdb holds only the in-frame ones, with some missing. Of 45,000 or so clones listed, around nine tenths are singletons. Turning to this clone: What it recognizes is unknown.

The CDR3 is 13 residues long. Germline CDR1 SGHAT, CDR2 FQNNGV. V lost 5 bases and J lost 9, with 14 bases in between. The TCR was taken from a human patient who received an intestinal transplant, so some T cells may come from the graft donor. Sample: PBMCs, taken 524 days after transplant. This chain joins TRBV11-2 and TRBJ1-5; D is unclear. The CDR3 bases are TGTGCCAGCAGCCTCTCTCGGGGATGGCCCCAGCATTTT. Its protein is CASSLSRGWPQHF.